The sequence of this T cell receptor beta chain was determined in a study of T cell responses to AZD1222 COVID-19 vaccine. About this clone: No antigen is known for it.

Sequenced by immunoSEQ multiplex PCR; TCRdb stores in-frame clones only, minus some. The table includes about 79,000 clones, more than 75% detected once. Trimming took 7 bases from V and 11 from J, leaving 15 bases between them. CDR1 is SNHLY and CDR2 is FYNNEI in the germline V gene. The CDR3 is 13 amino acids. The study, taken as a whole, reports: Donors skewed white British and female; clonal diversity was possibly underestimated. Spike regions recognized by vaccine-associated CD4 TCRs spanned the protein, led by 160-218 and 743-854. Nearly half of spike-specific TCRs reportedly target unmutated variant regions.

Sample: peripheral blood, taken on day 0 of AZD1222 vaccination. This TCR came from an adult in good health. This chain connects TRBV2 to TRBJ1-6; D gene ambiguous. The CDR3 DNA sequence: TGTGCCAGCACCCCCGGGGAAGTGGCACCCCTCCACTTT. Translated: CASTPGEVAPLHF.